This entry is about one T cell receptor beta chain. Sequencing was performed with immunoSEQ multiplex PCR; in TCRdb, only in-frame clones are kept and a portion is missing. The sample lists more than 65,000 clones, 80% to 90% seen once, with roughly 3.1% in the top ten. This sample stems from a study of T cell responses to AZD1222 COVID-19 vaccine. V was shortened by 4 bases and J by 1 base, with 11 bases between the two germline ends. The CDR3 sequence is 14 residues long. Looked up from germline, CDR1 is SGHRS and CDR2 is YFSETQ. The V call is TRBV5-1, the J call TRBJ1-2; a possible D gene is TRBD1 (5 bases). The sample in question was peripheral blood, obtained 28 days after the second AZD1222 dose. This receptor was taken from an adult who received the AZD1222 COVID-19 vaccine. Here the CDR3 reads CASSTTASNYGYTF. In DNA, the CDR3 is TGCGCCAGCAGCACGACAGCCAGTAACTATGGCTACACCTTC.